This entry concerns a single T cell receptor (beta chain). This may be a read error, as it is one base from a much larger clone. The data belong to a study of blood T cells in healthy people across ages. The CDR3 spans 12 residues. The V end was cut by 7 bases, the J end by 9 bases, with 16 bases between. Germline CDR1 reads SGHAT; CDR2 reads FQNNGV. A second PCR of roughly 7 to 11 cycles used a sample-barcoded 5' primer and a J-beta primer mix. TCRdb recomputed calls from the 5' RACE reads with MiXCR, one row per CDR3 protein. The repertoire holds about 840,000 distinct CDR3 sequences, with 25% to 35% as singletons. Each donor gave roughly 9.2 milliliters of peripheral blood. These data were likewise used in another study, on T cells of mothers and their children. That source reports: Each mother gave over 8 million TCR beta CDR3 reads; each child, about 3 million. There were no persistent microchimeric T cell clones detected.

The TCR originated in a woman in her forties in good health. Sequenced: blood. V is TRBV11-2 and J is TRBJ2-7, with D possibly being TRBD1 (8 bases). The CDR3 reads CASNSNRGGQYF. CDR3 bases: TGTGCCAGCAACTCCAACAGGGGGGGGCAGTACTTC.